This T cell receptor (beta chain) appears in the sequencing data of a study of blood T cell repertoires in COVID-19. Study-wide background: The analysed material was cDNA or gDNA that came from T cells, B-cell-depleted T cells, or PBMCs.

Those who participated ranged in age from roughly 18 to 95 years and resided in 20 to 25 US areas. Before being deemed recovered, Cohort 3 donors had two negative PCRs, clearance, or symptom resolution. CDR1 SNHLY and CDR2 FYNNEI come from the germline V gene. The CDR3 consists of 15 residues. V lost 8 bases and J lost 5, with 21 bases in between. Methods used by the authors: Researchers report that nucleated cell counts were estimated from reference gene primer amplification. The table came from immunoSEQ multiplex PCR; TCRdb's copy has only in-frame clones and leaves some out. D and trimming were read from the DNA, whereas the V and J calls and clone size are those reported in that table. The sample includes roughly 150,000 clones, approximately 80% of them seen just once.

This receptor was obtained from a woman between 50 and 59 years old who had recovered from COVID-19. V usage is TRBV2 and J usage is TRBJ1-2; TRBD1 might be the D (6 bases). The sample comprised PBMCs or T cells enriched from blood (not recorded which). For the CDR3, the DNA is TGTGCCAGCGGGGCCCAGGGGCTCCCAGGGTATGGCTACACCTTC. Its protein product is CASGAQGLPGYGYTF.